The 2 T cell receptor beta chains below come from one sample, sequenced in a study of shared clonotypes between healthy human individuals. The protocol was immunoSEQ multiplex PCR, while the TCRdb copy is restricted to in-frame clones and leaves out a portion. Of approximately 2.4 million clones in the sample, around 95% were seen once. Input material: naive CD4+ T cells sorted from blood. Subset: CD45RA+ positively selected. The receptors shown here come from a man aged 18 to 30 in good health.

The chain is built from TRBV9 and TRBJ2-3; 11 bases align to TRBD2. This CDR3 has 16 amino acids. V was pared by 0 bases and J by 4 bases, with 4 bases of the junction left unmatched. Germline loops: CDR1 SGDLS, CDR2 YYNGEE. The CDR3 DNA reads as TGTGCCAGCAGCGTAGCACTAGCGGGAGCTTCAGATACGCAGTATTTT. This encodes CASSVALAGASDTQYF.

The rearrangement uses TRBV5-4 and TRBJ2-3, with TRBD2 as a possible D gene (5 bases). The V gene's germline CDR1 is SGHNT and CDR2 YYREEE (reference sequence). The V gene lost 6 bases and the J gene lost 4 bases, with 15 bases spanning the gap. There are 14 residues in the CDR3. CDR3 bases: TGTGCCAGCAACGGAGGAGGCGAAGCAGATACGCAGTATTTT. Its protein product is CASNGGGEADTQYF.